A single sample is the source of the 10 T cell receptor beta chains below, sequenced in a study of T cell responses to AZD1222 COVID-19 vaccine (dated by TCRdb to the early 2020s). The library came from the immunoSEQ multiplex PCR assay. TCRdb carries this immuneACCESS record with in-frame sequences only. Its versions omit some clonotypes, under half of them owing to an unresolved V gene in the studies checked, with the rest unexplained. The table for this sample lists roughly 120,000 clones; roughly 91% of them were counted only once. The top ten constitute around 5.1% of the sample. In light of the paper, this sample's time point label describes: about 28 days (+/-7) after the second vaccine dose. The sequencing here drew on peripheral blood, taken 28 days after the second AZD1222 dose. Receptor source: an adult who received the AZD1222 COVID-19 vaccine.

V gene TRBV2 combines with J gene TRBJ1-1; the match to TRBD1 covers 9 bases. Germline V gives CDR1 SNHLY, CDR2 FYNNEI. This CDR3 has 17 residues. The V segment lost 7 bases and the J segment 0 bases; nucleotides outside the gene matches: 12. The CDR3 region has the DNA TGTGCCAGCATCCACGGGACAGGGAGGACTTTGAACACTGAAGCTTTCTTT. Its translation: CASIHGTGRTLNTEAFF.

This rearrangement joins TRBV7-9 to TRBJ1-4; 7 nucleotides match TRBD1. V lost 8 bases to trimming and J lost 0 bases; unmatched junction nucleotides: 3. The CDR3 has 14 amino acids. The germline V gene encodes CDR1 SEHNR and CDR2 FQNEAQ (reference sequence). CDR3 DNA sequence: TGTGCCAGCGGGCAGGGGGCAACTAATGAAAAACTGTTTTTT. The encoded protein is CASGQGATNEKLFF. Supplemented by reference TRBV7-9 and TRBJ1-4, the full variable domain reads DTGVSQNPRHKITKRGQNVTFRCDPISEHNRLYWYRQTLGQGPEFLTYFQNEAQLEKSRLLSDRFSAERPKGSFSTLEIQRTEQGDSAMYLCASGQGATNEKLFFGSGTQLSVL.

The CDR3 is CASSLTPGPSTDTQYF. DNA for the CDR3: TGTGCCAGCAGCTTGACTCCGGGACCGAGCACAGATACGCAGTATTTT. The chain employs TRBV5-5 and TRBJ2-3; perhaps D is TRBD1 or TRBD2 (5 bases each). Germline CDR1 and CDR2: SGHKS and YYEKEE (reference sequence). The CDR3 runs to 16 residues. The V end was cut by 1 base, the J end by 0 bases, with 12 bases between.

The gene calls are TRBV5-1 and TRBJ2-7; TRBD2 matches 7 bases. CDR1 is SGHRS, CDR2 YFSETQ, per germline. CDR3 size: 14 residues. Trimming cost V 3 bases and J 6 bases; bases outside gene matches: 9. The CDR3 sequence is CASSSLGEGREQYF. Written as DNA, the CDR3 is TGCGCCAGCAGCTCCTTGGGGGAGGGCCGCGAGCAGTACTTC.

The V gene is TRBV10-2, the J gene TRBJ1-1; D is undetermined. CDR1 WSHSY and CDR2 SAAADI come from the germline V gene. The V end was cut by 2 bases, the J end by 4 bases, with 8 bases between. This CDR3 comprises 13 residues. In nucleotides, the CDR3 is TGCGCCAGCAGTGAGACCTTTGTCACTGAAGCTTTCTTT. It is translated as CASSETFVTEAFF.

V and J are TRBV14 and TRBJ1-2; tentative D call: TRBD1 (5 bases). The ends were cut back, 1 base at V and 12 bases at J, with 12 bases in the middle. The V gene's germline CDR1 is SGHDN and CDR2 FVKESK. The CDR3 consists of 12 residues. The DNA for the CDR3 is TGTGCCAGCAGCCAAGTTGCGGGGGGTCACACCTTC. This gives the protein CASSQVAGGHTF. Complete variable domain (other parts from reference TRBV14 and TRBJ1-2): EAGVTQFPSHSVIEKGQTVTLRCDPISGHDNLYWYRRVMGKEIKFLLHFVKESKQDESGMPNNRFLAERTGGTYSTLKVQPAELEDSGVYFCASSQVAGGHTFGSGTRLTVV.

The chain carries TRBV7-2 and TRBJ2-7; no firm D call. The CDR3 sequence is 15 residues long. V lost 0 bases and J lost 2, with 11 bases in between. CDR1 is SGHTA, CDR2 FQGNSA, per germline. CDR3 sequence: CASSLASGETYEQYF. CDR3 in DNA: TGTGCCAGCAGCTTAGCGAGTGGGGAAACCTACGAGCAGTACTTC.

CDR3 in amino acids: CASSQGSVNQPQHF. As DNA, the CDR3 is TGTGCCAGCAGTCAGGGGTCCGTCAATCAGCCCCAGCATTTT. The rearrangement uses TRBV6-2 or TRBV6-3 and TRBJ1-5; D possibly corresponds to TRBD1 (6 bases). V gave up 5 bases and J gave up 3 bases, with 11 bases separating them. Germline V gene lookup returns CDR1 MNHEY and CDR2 SVGEGT. The CDR3 has 14 residues.

The chain recombines TRBV7-9 with TRBJ2-7; 9 positions match TRBD1. Germline CDR1 SEHNR, CDR2 FQNEAQ (reference sequence). Trimming removed 4 bases from V and 4 bases from J; junction bases left unmatched: 11. The CDR3 has 16 amino acids. CDR3 amino acids: CASSWTGDPTQYEQYF. Here the CDR3 DNA reads TGTGCCAGCAGCTGGACAGGGGACCCTACCCAATACGAGCAGTACTTC.

The rearrangement links TRBV27 to TRBJ2-2; D is possibly TRBD1 or TRBD2 (6 bases each). Germline lookup yields CDR1 MNHEY and CDR2 SMNVEV (reference sequence). V lost 4 bases, J lost 4 bases, and 22 bases lay in between. The CDR3 is 18 residues long. Here the CDR3 DNA reads TGTGCCAGCAGTTCTTGGGGGGCAGGGGCCTCCCTCACCGGGGAGCTGTTTTTT. This translates into CASSSWGAGASLTGELFF.